A selection of T cell receptor beta chains follows, all from one sample in a study of PD-L1 blockade in urothelial cancer. Measured with immunoSEQ multiplex PCR; TCRdb has only the in-frame clones, and not every one. This table holds 100,000 to 150,000 clones, about 88% found once. The material was PBMCs, obtained around atezolizumab (anti-PD-L1) treatment. All receptors derive from a man over 45 with urothelial cancer. The CDR3 runs from the conserved cysteine through the conserved F or W. D genes are given only for firm matches. Size is omitted from some rows. Given values are once, few, many or a class for expanded clones.

J,size,D,V,CDR3,DNA
TRBJ2-5,.,TRBD1,TRBV28,CASSLLGGRETQYF,TGTGCCAGCAGTTTACTAGGGGGCAGGGAGACCCAGTACTTC
TRBJ2-4,.,.,TRBV2,CASSAARQNIQYF,TGTGCCAGCAGCGCCGCCCGTCAGAACATTCAGTACTTC
TRBJ2-7,.,.,TRBV21-1,CASSKGNPGTASYEQYF,TGTGCCAGCAGCAAAGGAAACCCCGGGACAGCCTCCTACGAGCAGTACTTC
TRBJ2-5,.,TRBD2,TRBV6-5,CASSYSGGSRETQYF,TGTGCCAGCAGTTACTCCGGCGGGAGTCGAGAGACCCAGTACTTC
TRBJ2-1,once,TRBD2,TRBV2,CASMGLAGVNEQFF,TGTGCCAGCATGGGACTAGCGGGGGTAAATGAGCAGTTCTTC
TRBJ2-7,.,TRBD1,TRBV6-5,CASSYNAWTGGYEQYF,TGTGCCAGCAGTTACAATGCGTGGACAGGTGGTTACGAGCAGTACTTC
TRBJ1-3,few,.,TRBV6-5,CASSSRRQSGNTIYF,TGTGCCAGCAGTTCGAGGAGGCAATCTGGAAACACCATATATTTT
TRBJ2-3,.,.,TRBV2,CASRGYVVDTQYF,TGTGCCAGCAGGGGCTATGTGGTGGATACGCAGTATTTT
TRBJ2-7,.,TRBD2,TRBV28,CASSSPQPGTMTYEQYF,TGTGCCAGCAGCTCCCCTCAACCCGGGACTATGACCTACGAGCAGTACTTC
TRBJ1-1,.,.,TRBV6-4,CASRAGLNTEAFF,TGTGCCAGCAGGGCGGGTTTGAACACTGAAGCTTTCTTT
TRBJ2-6,.,TRBD2,TRBV19,CASLAGGQTGANVLTF,TGTGCCAGTTTAGCGGGAGGACAGACTGGGGCCAACGTCCTGACTTTC
TRBJ2-2,.,TRBD2,TRBV5-1,CASSSGGVSGELFF,TGCGCCAGCAGCTCCGGGGGGGTATCCGGGGAGCTGTTTTTT
TRBJ1-1,few,TRBD1,TRBV30,CAWKPLMGQENTEAFF,TGTGCCTGGAAACCGCTAATGGGACAGGAGAACACTGAAGCTTTCTTT
TRBJ2-7,.,.,TRBV2,CASTKGGSLYEQYF,TGTGCCAGCACAAAAGGGGGATCATTATACGAGCAGTACTTC
TRBJ2-7,.,.,TRBV9,CASSVDSGYEQYF,TGTGCCAGCAGCGTAGATAGCGGTTACGAGCAGTACTTC
TRBJ1-1,.,TRBD1,TRBV13,CASSLPQGGTEAFF,TGTGCCAGCAGCTTACCACAGGGGGGCACTGAAGCTTTCTTT
TRBJ1-1,.,TRBD1,TRBV7-8,CASSLTGGTEAFF,TGTGCCAGCAGCCTTACAGGGGGCACTGAAGCTTTCTTT
TRBJ1-1,.,.,TRBV19,CASINQGGGTEAFF,TGTGCCAGTATTAACCAGGGAGGGGGCACTGAAGCTTTCTTT
TRBJ2-7,.,TRBD2,TRBV11-2,CASSLSTSGMTYEQYF,TGTGCCAGCAGCTTGTCGACTAGCGGGATGACCTACGAGCAGTACTTC
TRBJ2-5,.,.,TRBV18,CASSPSKGGGNQETQYF,TGTGCCAGCTCACCATCGAAAGGTGGCGGGAACCAAGAGACCCAGTACTTC
TRBJ1-5,.,TRBD1,TRBV19,CASSPGWGQNWIGNQPQHF,TGTGCCAGTAGTCCCGGGTGGGGACAGAATTGGATCGGCAATCAGCCCCAGCATTTT
TRBJ1-2,.,TRBD1,TRBV6-1,CASSERGTDYGYTF,TGTGCCAGCAGTGAACGGGGGACAGACTATGGCTACACCTTC